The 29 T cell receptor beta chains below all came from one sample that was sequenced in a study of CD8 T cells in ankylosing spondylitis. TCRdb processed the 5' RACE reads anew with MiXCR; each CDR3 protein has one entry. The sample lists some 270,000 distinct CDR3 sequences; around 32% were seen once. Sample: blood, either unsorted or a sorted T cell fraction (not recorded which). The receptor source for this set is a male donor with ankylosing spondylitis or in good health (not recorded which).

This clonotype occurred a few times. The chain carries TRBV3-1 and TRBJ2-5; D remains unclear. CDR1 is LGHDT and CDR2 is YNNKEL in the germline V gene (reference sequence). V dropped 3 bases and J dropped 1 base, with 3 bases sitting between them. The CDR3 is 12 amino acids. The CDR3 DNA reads TGTGCCAGCAGCCAGACCCAAGAGACCCAGTACTTC. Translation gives CASSQTQETQYF.

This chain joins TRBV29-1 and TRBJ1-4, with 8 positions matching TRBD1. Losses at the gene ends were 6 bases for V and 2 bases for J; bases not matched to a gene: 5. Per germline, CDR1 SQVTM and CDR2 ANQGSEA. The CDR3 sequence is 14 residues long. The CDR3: CSVAQGGTNEKLFF. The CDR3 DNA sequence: TGCAGCGTCGCACAGGGGGGCACTAATGAAAAACTGTTTTTT.

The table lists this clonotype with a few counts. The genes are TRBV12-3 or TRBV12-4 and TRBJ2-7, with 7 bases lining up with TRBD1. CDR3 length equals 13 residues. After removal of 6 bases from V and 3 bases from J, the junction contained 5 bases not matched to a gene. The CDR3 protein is CASSLGTDYEQYF. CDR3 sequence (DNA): TGTGCCAGCAGCCTCGGGACAGACTACGAGCAGTACTTC.

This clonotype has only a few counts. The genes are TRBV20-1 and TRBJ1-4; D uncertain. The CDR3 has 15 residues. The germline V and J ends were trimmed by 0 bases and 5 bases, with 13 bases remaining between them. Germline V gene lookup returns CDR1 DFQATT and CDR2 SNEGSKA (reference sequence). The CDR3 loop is CSARDRTVLNEKLFF. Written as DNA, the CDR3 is TGCAGTGCTAGAGATAGAACGGTACTAAATGAAAAACTGTTTTTT.

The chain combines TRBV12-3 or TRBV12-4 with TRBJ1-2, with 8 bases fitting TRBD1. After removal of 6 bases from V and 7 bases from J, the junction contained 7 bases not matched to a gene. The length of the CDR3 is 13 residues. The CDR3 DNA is TGTGCCAGCAGCCTTCAGGGGGCTGGTGGCTACACCTTC. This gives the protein CASSLQGAGGYTF.

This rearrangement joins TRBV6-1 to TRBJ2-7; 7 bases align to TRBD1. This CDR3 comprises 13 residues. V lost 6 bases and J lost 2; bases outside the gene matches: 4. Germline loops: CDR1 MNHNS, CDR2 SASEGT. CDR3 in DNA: TGTGCCAGCAGATGGGACAGCGCCTACGAGCAGTACTTC. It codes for CASRWDSAYEQYF.

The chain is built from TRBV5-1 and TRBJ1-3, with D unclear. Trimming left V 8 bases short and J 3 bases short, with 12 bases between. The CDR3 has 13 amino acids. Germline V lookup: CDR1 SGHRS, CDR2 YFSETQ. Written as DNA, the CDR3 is TGCGCCAGTGTCGGGGTGGATGGAAACACCATATATTTT. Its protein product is CASVGVDGNTIYF.

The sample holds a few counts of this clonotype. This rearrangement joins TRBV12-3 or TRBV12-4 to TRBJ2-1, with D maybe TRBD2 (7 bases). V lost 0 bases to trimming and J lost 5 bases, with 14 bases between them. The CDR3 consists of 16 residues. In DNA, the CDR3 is TGTGCCAGCAGTTTAGCGGGGGGGCCTGTAAACAATGAGCAGTTCTTC. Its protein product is CASSLAGGPVNNEQFF.

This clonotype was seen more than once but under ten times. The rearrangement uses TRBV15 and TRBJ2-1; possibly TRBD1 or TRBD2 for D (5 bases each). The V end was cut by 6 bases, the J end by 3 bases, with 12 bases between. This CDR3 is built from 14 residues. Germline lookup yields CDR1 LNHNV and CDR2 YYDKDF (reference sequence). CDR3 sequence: CATRSGLDYNEQFF. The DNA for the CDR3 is TGTGCCACCAGGTCGGGGCTCGACTACAATGAGCAGTTCTTC. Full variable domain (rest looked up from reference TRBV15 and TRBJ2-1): DAMVIQNPRYQVTQFGKPVTLSCSQTLNHNVMYWYQQKSSQAPKLLFHYYDKDFNNEADTPDNFQSRRPNTSFCFLDIRSPGLGDTAMYLCATRSGLDYNEQFFGPGTRLTVL.

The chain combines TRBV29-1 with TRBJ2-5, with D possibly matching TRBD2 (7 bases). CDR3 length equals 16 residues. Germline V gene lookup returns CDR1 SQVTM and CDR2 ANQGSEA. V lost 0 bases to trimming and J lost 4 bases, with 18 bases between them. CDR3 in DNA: TGCAGCGTTGAAGAATATTCGGGGGGCGGAGGAGAGACCCAGTACTTC. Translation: CSVEEYSGGGGETQYF.

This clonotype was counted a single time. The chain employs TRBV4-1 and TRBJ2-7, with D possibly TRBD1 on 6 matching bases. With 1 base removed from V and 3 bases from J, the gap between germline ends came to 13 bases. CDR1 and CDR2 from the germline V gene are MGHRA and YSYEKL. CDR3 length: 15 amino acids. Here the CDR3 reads CASSQANRDHYEQYF. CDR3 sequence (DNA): TGCGCCAGCAGCCAAGCGAACAGGGACCACTACGAGCAGTACTTC.

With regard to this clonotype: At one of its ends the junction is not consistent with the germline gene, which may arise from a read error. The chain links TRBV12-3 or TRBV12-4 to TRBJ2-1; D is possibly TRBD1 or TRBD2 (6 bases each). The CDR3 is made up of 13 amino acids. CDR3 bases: TGTGCCAGCAGTTCAGGGGACTCCAATCAGCAGTTCTTC. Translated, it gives CASSSGDSNQQFF.

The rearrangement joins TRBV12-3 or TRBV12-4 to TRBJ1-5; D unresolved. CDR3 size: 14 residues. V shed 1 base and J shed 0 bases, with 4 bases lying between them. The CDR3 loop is CASSLGNSNQPQHF. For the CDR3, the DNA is TGTGCCAGCAGTTTAGGGAATAGCAATCAGCCCCAGCATTTT.

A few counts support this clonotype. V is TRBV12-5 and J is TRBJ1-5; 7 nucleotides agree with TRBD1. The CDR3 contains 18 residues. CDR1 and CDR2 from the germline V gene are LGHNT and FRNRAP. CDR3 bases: TGTGCCAGCTCCCAAGACTTGGGACAGCCATATAGCAATCAGCCCCAGCATTTT. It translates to CASSQDLGQPYSNQPQHF.

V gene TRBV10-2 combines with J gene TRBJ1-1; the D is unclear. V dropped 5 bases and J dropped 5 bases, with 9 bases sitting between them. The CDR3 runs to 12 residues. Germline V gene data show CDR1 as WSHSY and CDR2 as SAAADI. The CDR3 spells CASSRTQTEAFF. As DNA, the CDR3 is TGCGCCAGCAGTAGGACTCAAACTGAAGCTTTCTTT.

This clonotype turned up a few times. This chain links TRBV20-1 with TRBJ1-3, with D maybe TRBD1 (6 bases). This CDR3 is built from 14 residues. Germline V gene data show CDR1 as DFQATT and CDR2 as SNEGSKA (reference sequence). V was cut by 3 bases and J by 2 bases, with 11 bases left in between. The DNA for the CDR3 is TGCAGTGCTAGCCGACCAGGGGCTGGAAACACCATATATTTT. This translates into CSASRPGAGNTIYF.

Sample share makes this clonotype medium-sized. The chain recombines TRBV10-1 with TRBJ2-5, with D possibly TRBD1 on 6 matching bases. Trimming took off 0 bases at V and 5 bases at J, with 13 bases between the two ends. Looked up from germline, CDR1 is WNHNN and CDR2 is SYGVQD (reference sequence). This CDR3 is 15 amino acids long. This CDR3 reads CASSESIQGWETQYF. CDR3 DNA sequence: TGCGCCAGCAGTGAGTCGATTCAGGGGTGGGAGACCCAGTACTTC.

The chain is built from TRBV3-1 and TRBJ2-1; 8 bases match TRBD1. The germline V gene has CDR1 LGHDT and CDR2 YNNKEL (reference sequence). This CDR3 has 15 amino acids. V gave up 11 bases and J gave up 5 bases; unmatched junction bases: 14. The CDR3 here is CASSKYRGANNEQFF. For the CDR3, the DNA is TGTGCCTCCTCGAAATACAGGGGGGCAAACAATGAGCAGTTCTTC.

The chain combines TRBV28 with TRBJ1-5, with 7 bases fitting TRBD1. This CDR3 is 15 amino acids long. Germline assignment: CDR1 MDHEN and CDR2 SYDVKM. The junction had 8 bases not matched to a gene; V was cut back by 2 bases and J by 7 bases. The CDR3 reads CASSLPRQGRQPQHF. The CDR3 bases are TGTGCCAGCAGTTTACCCAGACAGGGAAGACAGCCCCAGCATTTT. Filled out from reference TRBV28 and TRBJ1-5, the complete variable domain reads DVKVTQSSRYLVKRTGEKVFLECVQDMDHENMFWYRQDPGLGLRLIYFSYDVKMKEKGDIPEGYSVSREKKERFSLILESASTNQTSMYLCASSLPRQGRQPQHFGDGTRLSIL.

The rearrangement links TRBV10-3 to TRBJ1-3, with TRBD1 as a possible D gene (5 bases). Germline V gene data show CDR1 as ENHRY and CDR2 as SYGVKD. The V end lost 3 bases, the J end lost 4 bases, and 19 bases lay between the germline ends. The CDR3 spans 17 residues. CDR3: CAISDPHWRGEGNTIYF. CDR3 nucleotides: TGTGCCATCAGTGACCCCCACTGGCGGGGGGAAGGAAACACCATATATTTT.

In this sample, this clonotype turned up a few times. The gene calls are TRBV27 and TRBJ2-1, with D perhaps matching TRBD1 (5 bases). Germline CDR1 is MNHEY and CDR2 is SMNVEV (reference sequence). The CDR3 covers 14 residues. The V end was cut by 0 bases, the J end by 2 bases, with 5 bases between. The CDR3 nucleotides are TGTGCCAGCAGTTTATCAGGGGCCTACAATGAGCAGTTCTTC. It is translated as CASSLSGAYNEQFF.

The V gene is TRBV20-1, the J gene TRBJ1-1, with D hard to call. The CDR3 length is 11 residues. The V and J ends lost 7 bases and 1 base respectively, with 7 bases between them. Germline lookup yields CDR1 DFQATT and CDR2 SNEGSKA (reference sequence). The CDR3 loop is CSGIENTEAFF. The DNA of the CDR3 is TGCAGTGGTATCGAGAACACTGAAGCTTTCTTT.

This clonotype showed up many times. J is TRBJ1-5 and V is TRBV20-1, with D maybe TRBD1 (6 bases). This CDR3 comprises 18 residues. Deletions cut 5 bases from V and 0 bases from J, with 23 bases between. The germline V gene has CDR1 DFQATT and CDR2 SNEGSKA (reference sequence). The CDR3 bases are TGCAGTGCTCCAAGGGGGGCAGTTACCCCGAATAGCAATCAGCCCCAGCATTTT. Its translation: CSAPRGAVTPNSNQPQHF.

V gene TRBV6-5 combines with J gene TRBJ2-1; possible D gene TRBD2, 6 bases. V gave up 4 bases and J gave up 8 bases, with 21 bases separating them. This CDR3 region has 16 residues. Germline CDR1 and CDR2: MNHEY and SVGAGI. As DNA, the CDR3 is TGTGCCAGCAGTTCCTTGGGGTGGGCTAGCGAGGATGAGCAGTTCTTC. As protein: CASSSLGWASEDEQFF.

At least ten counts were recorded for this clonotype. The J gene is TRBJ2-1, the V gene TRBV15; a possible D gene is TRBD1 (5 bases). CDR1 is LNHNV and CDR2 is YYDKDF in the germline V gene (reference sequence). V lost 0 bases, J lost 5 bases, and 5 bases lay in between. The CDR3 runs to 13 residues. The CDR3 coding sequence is TGTGCCACCAGCAGAGACAGGGACAATGAGCAGTTCTTC. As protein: CATSRDRDNEQFF.

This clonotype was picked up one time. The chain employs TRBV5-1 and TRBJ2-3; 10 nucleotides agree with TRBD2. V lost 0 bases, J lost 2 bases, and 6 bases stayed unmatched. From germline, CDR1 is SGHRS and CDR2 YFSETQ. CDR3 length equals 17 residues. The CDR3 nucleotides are TGCGCCAGCAGCTTGGTCAGAGCGGGGGGGCCCACAGATACGCAGTATTTT. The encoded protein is CASSLVRAGGPTDTQYF. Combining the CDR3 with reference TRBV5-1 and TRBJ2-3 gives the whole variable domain KAGVTQTPRYLIKTRGQQVTLSCSPISGHRSVSWYQQTPGQGLQFLFEYFSETQRNKGNFPGRFSGRQFSNSRSEMNVSTLELGDSALYLCASSLVRAGGPTDTQYFGPGTRLTVL.

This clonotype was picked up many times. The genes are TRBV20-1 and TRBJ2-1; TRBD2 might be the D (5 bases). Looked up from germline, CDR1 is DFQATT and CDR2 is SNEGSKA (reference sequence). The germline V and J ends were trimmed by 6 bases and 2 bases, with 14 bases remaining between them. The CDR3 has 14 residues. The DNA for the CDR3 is TGCAGTGCCCGCCCGGCGGGTCCCTACAATGAGCAGTTCTTC. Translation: CSARPAGPYNEQFF.

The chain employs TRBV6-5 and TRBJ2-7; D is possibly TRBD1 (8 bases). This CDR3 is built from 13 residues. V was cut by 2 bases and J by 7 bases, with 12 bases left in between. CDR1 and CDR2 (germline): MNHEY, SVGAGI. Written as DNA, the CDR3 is TGTGCCAGCAGTTACGGACAGGGAGGGGAGCAGTACTTC. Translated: CASSYGQGGEQYF.

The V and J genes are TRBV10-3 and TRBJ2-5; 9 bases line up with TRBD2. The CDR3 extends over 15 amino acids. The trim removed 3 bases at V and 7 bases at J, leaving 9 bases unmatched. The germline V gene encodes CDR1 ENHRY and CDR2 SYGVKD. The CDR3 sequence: CAISDTAGGLGTQYF. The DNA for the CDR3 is TGTGCCATCAGTGATACTGCGGGGGGGCTTGGGACCCAGTACTTC.